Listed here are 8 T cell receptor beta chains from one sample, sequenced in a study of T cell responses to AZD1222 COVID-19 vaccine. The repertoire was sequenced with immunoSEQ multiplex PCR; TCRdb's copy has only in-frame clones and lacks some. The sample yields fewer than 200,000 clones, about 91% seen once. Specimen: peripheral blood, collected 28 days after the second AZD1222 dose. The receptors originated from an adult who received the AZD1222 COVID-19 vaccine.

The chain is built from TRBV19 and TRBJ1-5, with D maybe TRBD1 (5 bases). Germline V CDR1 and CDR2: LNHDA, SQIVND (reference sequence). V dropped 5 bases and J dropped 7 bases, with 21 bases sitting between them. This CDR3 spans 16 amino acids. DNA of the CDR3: TGTGCCAGTAGTTCGGGCCGGGGGGGAATTGGACAGCCCCAGCATTTT. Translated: CASSSGRGGIGQPQHF.

The CDR3 DNA reads TGCGCCAGCAGCCCTGGCCAGTTTGAAGCTTTCTTT. Amino acid sequence: CASSPGQFEAFF. This rearrangement joins TRBV5-1 to TRBJ1-1; D ambiguous. Trimming pared 4 bases from V and 7 bases from J, leaving 11 bases between. Germline CDR1 is SGHRS and CDR2 is YFSETQ. The CDR3 consists of 12 residues.

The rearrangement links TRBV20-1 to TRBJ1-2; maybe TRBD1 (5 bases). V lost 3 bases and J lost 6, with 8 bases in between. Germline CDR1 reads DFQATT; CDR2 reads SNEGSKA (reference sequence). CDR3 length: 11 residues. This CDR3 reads CSARRDDGYTF. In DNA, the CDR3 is TGCAGTGCTAGGAGGGACGATGGCTACACCTTC.

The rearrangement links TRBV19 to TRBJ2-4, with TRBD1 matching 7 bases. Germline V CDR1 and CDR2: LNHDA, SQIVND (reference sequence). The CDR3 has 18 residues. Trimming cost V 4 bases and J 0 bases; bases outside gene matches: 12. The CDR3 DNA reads TGTGCCAGTAGTAGAATCCATACGGGACAGTTAGCCAAAAACATTCAGTACTTC. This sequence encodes CASSRIHTGQLAKNIQYF.

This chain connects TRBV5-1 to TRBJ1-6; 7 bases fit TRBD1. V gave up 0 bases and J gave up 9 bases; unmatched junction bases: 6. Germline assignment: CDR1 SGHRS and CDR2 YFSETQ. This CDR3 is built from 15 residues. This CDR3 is CASSLASGGGSPLHF. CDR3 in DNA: TGCGCCAGCAGCTTGGCCTCAGGGGGTGGTTCACCCCTCCACTTT.

In DNA form, the CDR3 reads TGTGCCAGCTCACCACTCGAGGCCGGGGGCAGCGGTTCACCCCTCCACTTT. Residues: CASSPLEAGGSGSPLHF. The chain recombines TRBV18 with TRBJ1-6; D is possibly TRBD1 (6 bases). CDR1 and CDR2 (germline): KGHSH, LQKENI. Trimming pared 1 base from V and 9 bases from J, leaving 19 bases between. This CDR3 region has 17 residues. The full variable domain, with the rest looked up from reference TRBV18 and TRBJ1-6, is NAGVMQNPRHLVRRRGQEARLRCSPMKGHSHVYWYRQLPEEGLKFMVYLQKENIIDESGMPKERFSAEFPKEGPSILRIQQVVRGDSAAYFCASSPLEAGGSGSPLHFGNGTRLTVT.

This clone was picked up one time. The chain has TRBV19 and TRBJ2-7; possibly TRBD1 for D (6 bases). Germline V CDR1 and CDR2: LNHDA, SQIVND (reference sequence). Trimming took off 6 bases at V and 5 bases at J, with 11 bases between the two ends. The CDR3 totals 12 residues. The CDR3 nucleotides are TGTGCCAGTAGCGGACAGAAGGACGAGCAGTACTTC. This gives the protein CASSGQKDEQYF.

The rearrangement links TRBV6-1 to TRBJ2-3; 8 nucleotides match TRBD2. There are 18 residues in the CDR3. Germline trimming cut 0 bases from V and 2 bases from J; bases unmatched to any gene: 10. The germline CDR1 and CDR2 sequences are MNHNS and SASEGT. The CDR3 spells CASSEAWLAGKVTDTQYF. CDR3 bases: TGTGCCAGCAGTGAAGCGTGGTTAGCGGGGAAAGTCACAGATACGCAGTATTTT.